This TCR beta chain was sequenced during a study of T cell repertoires in cytomegalovirus infection (dated by TCRdb to the late 2010s). Describing the broader study: Peptide stimulations targeted recently identified HLA-C-restricted CMV epitopes, whose presentation resists viral immunomodulation, together with well-studied HLA-B-restricted epitopes. Because public TCR beta signatures pointed to carriage of CMV infection together with the matching HLA type, the HLA type of each donor mattered for the analysis. The full study reports these points: Carriers of CMV infection plus the relevant HLA type were discriminated by the cumulative frequency of public TCR beta family members in the study cohort and in an independent approximately 340-donor cohort. In the ex vivo response, HLA-C-restricted CMV-specific TCR beta clonotypes were dominant, and in two of eight donors the single most frequent clonotype came from this HLA-C-restricted group.

Sequencing took place on an Illumina HiSeq 1500. TCRdb handled the public reads itself, with Q25 trimming in fastp and clone calling in MiXCR, and kept productive beta chains. CDR3 protein sequences are deduplicated, and each keeps its most common genes and DNA. The table for this sample lists 550,000 to 700,000 distinct CDR3 sequences; just under 40% of them were counted only once. Of the sample, more than 40% is held by the ten largest clones. A word on this clonotype: The specificity of this receptor is unknown. No base quality information exists; no much larger clone differs at one position.

Trimming at the junction amounts to 2 bases on V and 10 bases on J, and the germline ends lie 13 bases apart. There are 12 amino acids in the CDR3, from cysteine to phenylalanine inclusive. The read is trimmed to its CDR3 DNA, 36 bases read in frame from base 1. According to the germline V gene (reference sequence), CDR1 reads DFQATT and CDR2 reads SNEGSKA. The meaning of the sample's treatment or condition label: in vitro stimulation with specific CMV peptide epitopes to enrich CMV-specific T cells. This clonotype was sampled from a human donor in good health (CMV status not recorded). Some clones in this sample may be carry-over from other donors' samples. The input for sequencing was cultured PBMCs, taken from culture after CMV antigen stimulation. In this chain, TRBV20-1 is recombined with TRBJ2-3; there is no confident call for the D gene. The CDR3 region reads CSARFLIEPQYF. The nucleotide sequence is given as TGCAGTGCTAGATTCTTGATAGAGCCGCAGTATTTT.